This T cell receptor beta chain appears in the sequencing data of a study of T cell clonality in common variable immunodeficiency. There are many counts of this clone. No antigen is known for it. The CDR3 is cut off 3 residues early in the read; its end comes from the germline J gene. Patients and controls were mostly of Caucasian heritage. Study findings and constraints: Links between repertoire features and CVID complications were heterogeneity-limited.

Sequencing was performed with immunoSEQ multiplex PCR; in TCRdb, only in-frame clones are kept and a portion is missing. The sample has 45,000 to 55,000 clones, none seen only once; the top ten hold under 6.5%. V lost 2 bases and J lost 4, with 5 bases in between. Per germline, CDR1 SGHTA and CDR2 FQGTGA. The CDR3 sequence is 13 residues long. The sample comprised peripheral blood mononuclear cells. The receptor was isolated from a person between 18 and 75 years old in good health. The chain links TRBV7-3 to TRBJ2-2; D uncertain. The CDR3 protein is CASSLSVTGELFF. Incomplete CDR3 DNA: TGTGCCAGCAGCTTATCGGTCACCGGGGAG.